Following are 32 T cell receptor beta chains from one sample sequenced in a study of OX40 agonist ivuxolimab in advanced cancers. TCRdb keeps only in-frame clones here, not all; method: immunoSEQ multiplex PCR. The profile shows 60,000 to 75,000 clones, roughly 83% of them singletons. The sample was CD4+ or CD8+ T cells sorted from blood, taken in a trial of the OX40 agonist ivuxolimab. These receptors originate from an adult with an advanced solid tumor such as melanoma, head and neck, liver or kidney cancer.

The rearrangement joins TRBV27 to TRBJ2-7, with a possible D match to TRBD2 (6 bases). With 2 bases removed from V and 2 bases from J, the gap between germline ends came to 7 bases. The germline V gene encodes CDR1 MNHEY and CDR2 SMNVEV (reference sequence). This CDR3 has 13 residues. CDR3 protein: CASSLAGPYEQYF. The CDR3 nucleotides are TGTGCCAGCAGTTTAGCGGGACCCTACGAGCAGTACTTC.

This chain connects TRBV4-3 to TRBJ1-2; D ambiguous. The V gene's germline CDR1 is LGHNA and CDR2 YSLEER. Trimming cost V 0 bases and J 4 bases, with 9 bases left between them. The CDR3 consists of 14 residues. The CDR3 is CASSQDLTGYGYTF. The CDR3 region has the DNA TGCGCCAGCAGCCAAGATTTGACGGGCTATGGCTACACCTTC.

CDR3 bases: TGTGCCAGCAGTGGACAGGGGTACGGCTATGGCTACACCTTC. Its protein is CASSGQGYGYGYTF. The chain carries TRBV6-5 and TRBJ1-2, with 9 bases matching TRBD1. V lost 5 bases and J lost 4; bases outside the gene matches: 5. Germline CDR1 reads MNHEY; CDR2 reads SVGAGI. CDR3 size: 14 residues.

The rearrangement uses TRBV10-3 and TRBJ1-5; TRBD1 is a possible D gene (6 bases). The CDR3 is 14 residues long. Germline CDR1 ENHRY, CDR2 SYGVKD. The V end lost 8 bases, the J end lost 1 base, and 12 bases lay between the germline ends. CDR3 in amino acids: CAIAPRGSNQPQHF. CDR3 bases: TGTGCCATCGCCCCCAGGGGAAGCAATCAGCCCCAGCATTTT.

V and J are TRBV28 and TRBJ1-2, with D tentatively TRBD1 (6 bases). Germline CDR1 reads MDHEN; CDR2 reads SYDVKM. This CDR3 has 14 residues. With 5 bases removed from V and 2 bases from J, the gap between germline ends came to 12 bases. CDR3 loop: CASSETGRNYGYTF. The CDR3 nucleotides read TGTGCCAGCAGTGAGACAGGAAGAAACTATGGCTACACCTTC.

The chain carries TRBV5-1 and TRBJ1-3, with D possibly TRBD1 on 5 matching bases. Trimming removed 4 bases at V and 4 bases at J, with 15 bases between. CDR3 length: 15 residues. Per germline, CDR1 SGHRS and CDR2 YFSETQ. CDR3 sequence reads: CASSPAVGVGNTIYF. Here the CDR3 DNA reads TGCGCCAGCAGCCCGGCCGTGGGGGTCGGAAACACCATATATTTT. Drawing the rest from reference TRBV5-1 and TRBJ1-3, the complete variable domain is KAGVTQTPRYLIKTRGQQVTLSCSPISGHRSVSWYQQTPGQGLQFLFEYFSETQRNKGNFPGRFSGRQFSNSRSEMNVSTLELGDSALYLCASSPAVGVGNTIYFGEGSWLTVV.

This sequence joins TRBV27 and TRBJ1-6; D uncertain. This CDR3 is built from 14 residues. V was pared by 3 bases and J by 7 bases, with 10 bases between. Per germline, CDR1 MNHEY and CDR2 SMNVEV (reference sequence). For the CDR3, the DNA is TGTGCCAGCAGTTTTCGGGCTACCAATTCACCCCTCCACTTT. It yields the protein CASSFRATNSPLHF.

The chain combines TRBV5-4 with TRBJ2-2, with 8 bases aligning to TRBD2. V lost 3 bases to trimming and J lost 0 bases; unmatched junction nucleotides: 1. Germline assignment: CDR1 SGHNT and CDR2 YYREEE (reference sequence). CDR3 length: 15 amino acids. CDR3 protein: CASSSAGANTGELFF. For the CDR3, the DNA is TGTGCCAGCAGCTCAGCGGGGGCGAACACCGGGGAGCTGTTTTTT.

The CDR3 is CASSLWSFNGNTIYF. As DNA, the CDR3 is TGTGCCAGCAGCTTGTGGTCTTTTAATGGAAACACCATATATTTT. V is TRBV5-6 and J is TRBJ1-3; D gene unclear. The V and J ends lost 1 base and 3 bases respectively, with 11 bases between them. The CDR3 extends over 15 amino acids. The V gene's germline CDR1 is SGHDT and CDR2 YYEEEE.

The count of this clone is one. The chain has TRBV15 and TRBJ1-6; 8 bases agree with TRBD1. Germline V gene lookup returns CDR1 LNHNV and CDR2 YYDKDF (reference sequence). This CDR3 region has 15 residues. V shed 5 bases, J shed 7 bases, and the junction held 7 bases outside the gene matches. CDR3 sequence reads: CATSALDRGNSPLHF. Here the CDR3 DNA reads TGTGCCACCAGCGCCCTAGACAGGGGCAATTCACCCCTCCACTTT.

The chain links TRBV9 to TRBJ2-2; TRBD1 matches 7 bases. Germline values: CDR1 SGDLS, CDR2 YYNGEE. The CDR3 has 17 residues. Unmatched junction bases numbered 11, after V lost 3 bases and J lost 3 bases. DNA of the CDR3: TGTGCCAGCAGCGATAAAAACAGGGGAGTACACACCGGGGAGCTGTTTTTT. Translation gives CASSDKNRGVHTGELFF.

This clone was detected only once. The chain carries TRBV7-3 and TRBJ2-1; D gene uncertain. CDR1 and CDR2 from the germline V gene are SGHTA and FQGTGA. The CDR3 has 13 residues. Trimming took 1 base from V and 2 from J, leaving 3 bases between them. DNA for the CDR3: TGTGCCAGCAGCTTAAATGCCTACAATGAGCAGTTCTTC. Residues: CASSLNAYNEQFF.

The chain combines TRBV2 with TRBJ2-1, with TRBD1 as a possible D gene (6 bases). This CDR3 region has 13 residues. From germline, CDR1 is SNHLY and CDR2 FYNNEI. V dropped 7 bases and J dropped 4 bases, with 11 bases sitting between them. The CDR3 DNA reads as TGTGCCAGCAAGACAGGAATGTACAATGAGCAGTTCTTC. Amino acids: CASKTGMYNEQFF.

This sequence joins TRBV20-1 and TRBJ2-5; weak D call: TRBD2 (6 bases). This CDR3 contains 11 residues. Germline loops: CDR1 DFQATT, CDR2 SNEGSKA (reference sequence). Trimming took 6 bases from V and 7 from J, leaving 12 bases between them. CDR3 protein: CSAGGYGTQYF. Here the CDR3 DNA reads TGCAGTGCCGGAGGGTACGGGACCCAGTACTTC.

Here the CDR3 DNA reads TGTGCCAGCAGCTTTATTTTCGCGGGAGGAACATCCCACGAGCAGTACTTC. Protein product: CASSFIFAGGTSHEQYF. The chain recombines TRBV5-4 with TRBJ2-7; 8 bases map to TRBD2. Unmatched junction bases numbered 15, after V lost 2 bases and J lost 5 bases. The CDR3 runs to 17 residues. The V gene's germline CDR1 is SGHNT and CDR2 YYREEE (reference sequence).

Only one count was recorded for this clone. This chain connects TRBV27 to TRBJ2-2, with TRBD1 identical over 8 bases. CDR1 MNHEY and CDR2 SMNVEV come from the germline V gene (reference sequence). Trimming cost V 6 bases and J 6 bases; bases outside gene matches: 6. The CDR3 runs to 14 residues. CDR3 sequence reads: CASRRTGTAGELFF. The CDR3 coding sequence is TGTGCCAGCAGGAGGACAGGGACCGCCGGGGAGCTGTTTTTT.

The genes are TRBV9 and TRBJ1-6, with no clear D. CDR1 is SGDLS and CDR2 is YYNGEE in the germline V gene. V gave up 3 bases and J gave up 6 bases, with 10 bases separating them. The CDR3 covers 14 residues. The CDR3 nucleotides are TGTGCCAGCAGCGCCTACAGTGGTAATTCACCCCTCCACTTT. This sequence encodes CASSAYSGNSPLHF.

The chain joins TRBV5-1 to TRBJ2-3; possible D gene TRBD1, 5 bases. Germline CDR1 SGHRS, CDR2 YFSETQ. Trimming removed 0 bases from V and 4 bases from J, with 12 bases in between. The CDR3 is 15 amino acids. In nucleotides, the CDR3 is TGCGCCAGCAGCTTGGAGTCAGGGTCCCCAGATACGCAGTATTTT. It encodes CASSLESGSPDTQYF.

The chain links TRBV5-1 to TRBJ2-7; 8 nucleotides agree with TRBD1. V trimming: 5 bases; J trimming: 7 bases; junction bases outside the gene matches: 8. This CDR3 is 13 amino acids long. Per the germline V gene, CDR1 is SGHRS and CDR2 is YFSETQ. The CDR3 nucleotides are TGCGCCAGCAGGTTTCAGGGGGCGTGGGAGCAGTACTTC. This codes for CASRFQGAWEQYF.

The CDR3 protein is CASSPLRTGETQYF. Written as DNA, the CDR3 is TGTGCCAGCTCACCATTGAGGACAGGGGAGACCCAGTACTTC. This rearrangement joins TRBV18 to TRBJ2-5, with 8 bases identical to TRBD1. The CDR3 has 14 residues. Unmatched junction bases numbered 4, after V lost 2 bases and J lost 5 bases. Germline CDR1 reads KGHSH; CDR2 reads LQKENI.

The chain links TRBV29-1 to TRBJ1-2; no reliable D call. Germline CDR1 and CDR2: SQVTM and ANQGSEA. The V gene lost 3 bases and the J gene lost 4 bases, with 15 bases spanning the gap. CDR3 length: 14 residues. The CDR3 protein is CSVDRARAAYGYTF. CDR3 sequence (DNA): TGCAGCGTTGACCGAGCCCGCGCCGCCTATGGCTACACCTTC.

This clone has more than one count but fewer than ten. This chain uses TRBV5-6 with TRBJ2-7; possible D gene TRBD1, 5 bases. Germline CDR1 reads SGHDT; CDR2 reads YYEEEE. The length of the CDR3 is 13 residues. Trimming took 4 bases from V and 9 from J, leaving 17 bases between them. For the CDR3, the DNA is TGTGCCAGCAGCCCCGGTCAGGGTTTGGTGCAGTACTTC. Its translation: CASSPGQGLVQYF.

By proportion, this clone is large. J is TRBJ2-7 and V is TRBV2; D might be TRBD1 (5 bases). The CDR3 spans 11 residues. Germline V lookup: CDR1 SNHLY, CDR2 FYNNEI. V was clipped by 5 bases and J by 7 bases, with 9 bases between them. For the CDR3, the DNA is TGTGCCAGCAGTTTAGCAGGGGAGCAGTACTTC. As protein: CASSLAGEQYF.

The chain has TRBV2 and TRBJ2-3; possible D gene TRBD1, 6 bases. CDR3 length: 11 residues. Trimming removed 7 bases from V and 6 bases from J, with 8 bases in between. Germline loops: CDR1 SNHLY, CDR2 FYNNEI. As DNA, the CDR3 is TGTGCCAGCACCGACAGGGATACGCAGTATTTT. This codes for CASTDRDTQYF.

This clone was counted only a few times. This chain uses TRBV15 with TRBJ1-2; D not resolved. This CDR3 spans 11 amino acids. Trimming took off 5 bases at V and 10 bases at J, with 11 bases between the two ends. The germline V gene encodes CDR1 LNHNV and CDR2 YYDKDF (reference sequence). CDR3 DNA: TGTGCCACCAGCCAAGACGGCCTCTACACCTTC. This encodes CATSQDGLYTF.

This clone appeared a few times. J is TRBJ2-2 and V is TRBV9, with D perhaps TRBD2 (5 bases). Trimming removed 4 bases from V and 1 base from J, with 11 bases in between. This CDR3 is 15 amino acids long. Germline V gene data show CDR1 as SGDLS and CDR2 as YYNGEE. The CDR3 DNA is TGTGCCAGCAGCCGGACTGATTTGAACACCGGGGAGCTGTTTTTT. Its translation is CASSRTDLNTGELFF.

The gene calls are TRBV5-1 and TRBJ2-1, with TRBD2 as a possible D gene (5 bases). The CDR3 totals 15 residues. Trimming pared 4 bases from V and 0 bases from J, leaving 11 bases between. Germline V lookup: CDR1 SGHRS, CDR2 YFSETQ. The CDR3 DNA reads TGCGCCAGCAGCCCCGGACTTGGCTCCTACAATGAGCAGTTCTTC. Protein product: CASSPGLGSYNEQFF.

This clone was recorded a few times. This sequence joins TRBV7-9 and TRBJ1-2, with TRBD1 matching 7 bases. The CDR3 is made up of 14 amino acids. Germline values: CDR1 SEHNR, CDR2 FQNEAQ (reference sequence). V lost 1 base, J lost 1 base, and 0 bases stayed unmatched. The CDR3: CASSLGQGNYGYTF. For the CDR3, the DNA is TGTGCCAGCAGCTTAGGACAGGGTAACTATGGCTACACCTTC.

The rearrangement uses TRBV28 and TRBJ1-6; D may be TRBD1 (5 bases). Germline V lookup: CDR1 MDHEN, CDR2 SYDVKM. V shed 2 bases and J shed 10 bases, with 18 bases lying between them. CDR3 length: 16 amino acids. CDR3 protein: CASSLGSVQGRSPLHF. CDR3 in DNA: TGTGCCAGCAGTTTAGGTTCCGTCCAGGGTCGGTCACCCCTCCACTTT.

There are a few counts of this clone. CDR3 sequence reads: CASSLVVRETQYF. CDR3 DNA sequence: TGTGCCAGCAGCTTGGTCGTAAGGGAGACCCAGTACTTC. The rearrangement links TRBV5-6 to TRBJ2-5; D is ambiguous. The germline V gene has CDR1 SGHDT and CDR2 YYEEEE. The CDR3 contains 13 residues. V lost 0 bases, J lost 5 bases, and 8 bases lay in between.

The chain combines TRBV5-6 with TRBJ2-7; D not resolved. V was cut by 0 bases and J by 6 bases, with 4 bases left in between. Germline-derived CDR1 and CDR2 are SGHDT and YYEEEE. The CDR3 contains 11 residues. This chain's CDR3 is CASSLVGEQYF. CDR3 in DNA: TGTGCCAGCAGCTTGGTGGGCGAGCAGTACTTC.

This clone appeared a single time. The chain combines TRBV19 with TRBJ1-2; D gene ambiguous. The V end lost 0 bases, the J end lost 4 bases, and 12 bases lay between the germline ends. CDR3 size: 15 residues. Per the germline V gene, CDR1 is LNHDA and CDR2 is SQIVND (reference sequence). The CDR3 here is CASSIDSRRIYGYTF. CDR3 nucleotides: TGTGCCAGTAGTATAGATTCCAGGAGGATCTATGGCTACACCTTC.